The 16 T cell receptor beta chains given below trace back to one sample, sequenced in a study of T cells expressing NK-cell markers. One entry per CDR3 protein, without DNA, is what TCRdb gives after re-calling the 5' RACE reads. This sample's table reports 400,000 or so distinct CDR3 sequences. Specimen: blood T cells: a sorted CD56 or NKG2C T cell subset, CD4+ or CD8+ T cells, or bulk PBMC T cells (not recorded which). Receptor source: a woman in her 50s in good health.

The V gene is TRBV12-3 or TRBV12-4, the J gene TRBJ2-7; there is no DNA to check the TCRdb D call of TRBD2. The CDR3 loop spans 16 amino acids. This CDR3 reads CASSLQGPSQKYEQYF.

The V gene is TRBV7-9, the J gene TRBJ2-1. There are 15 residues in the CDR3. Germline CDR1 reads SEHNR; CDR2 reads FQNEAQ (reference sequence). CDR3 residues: CASTGGGVAYNEQFF.

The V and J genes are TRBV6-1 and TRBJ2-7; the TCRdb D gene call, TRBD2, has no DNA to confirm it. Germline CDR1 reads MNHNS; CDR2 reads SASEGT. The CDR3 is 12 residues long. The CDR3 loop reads CASSPGPGEQYF.

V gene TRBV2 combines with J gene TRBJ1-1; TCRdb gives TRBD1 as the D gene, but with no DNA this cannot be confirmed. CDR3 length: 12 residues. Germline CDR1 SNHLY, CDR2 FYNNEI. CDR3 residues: CASREGAQSSFF.

The CDR3 spells CASSVRQGRGQPQHF. This rearrangement joins TRBV6-6 to TRBJ1-5; lacking DNA, the TRBD1 call made by TCRdb goes unchecked. The CDR3 runs 15 residues. Looked up from germline, CDR1 is MNHNY and CDR2 is SVGAGI (reference sequence).

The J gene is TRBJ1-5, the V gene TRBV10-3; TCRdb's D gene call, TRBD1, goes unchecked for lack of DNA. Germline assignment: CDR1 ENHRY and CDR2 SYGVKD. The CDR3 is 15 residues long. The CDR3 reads CAISESTGENQPQHF.

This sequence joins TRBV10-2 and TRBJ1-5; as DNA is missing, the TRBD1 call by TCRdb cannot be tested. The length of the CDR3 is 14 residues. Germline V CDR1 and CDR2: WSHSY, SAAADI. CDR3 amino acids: CASRAGTGVQPQHF.

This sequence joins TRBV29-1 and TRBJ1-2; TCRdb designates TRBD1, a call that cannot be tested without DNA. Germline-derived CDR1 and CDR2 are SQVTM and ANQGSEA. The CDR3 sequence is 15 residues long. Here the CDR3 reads CSVSRGTGGGGGYTF.

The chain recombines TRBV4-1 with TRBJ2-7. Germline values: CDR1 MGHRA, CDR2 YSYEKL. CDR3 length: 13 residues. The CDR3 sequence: CASSQGLPYEQYF.

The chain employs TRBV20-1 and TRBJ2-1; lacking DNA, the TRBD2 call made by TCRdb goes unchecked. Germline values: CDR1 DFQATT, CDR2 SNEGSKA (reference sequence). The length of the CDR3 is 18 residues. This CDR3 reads CSARETSGRAPQQHWQFF.

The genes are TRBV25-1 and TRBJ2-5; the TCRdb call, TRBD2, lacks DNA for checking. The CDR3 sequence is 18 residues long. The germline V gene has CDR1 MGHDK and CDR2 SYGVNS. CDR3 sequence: CASSESAKRGLYQETQYF. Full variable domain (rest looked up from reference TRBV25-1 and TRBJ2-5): EADIYQTPRYLVIGTGKKITLECSQTMGHDKMYWYQQDPGMELHLIHYSYGVNSTEKGDLSSESTVSRIRTEHFPLTLESARPSHTSQYLCASSESAKRGLYQETQYFGPGTRLLVL.

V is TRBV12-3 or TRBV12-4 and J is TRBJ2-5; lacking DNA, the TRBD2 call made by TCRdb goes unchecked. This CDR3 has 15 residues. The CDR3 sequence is CASSSRAGAQETQYF.

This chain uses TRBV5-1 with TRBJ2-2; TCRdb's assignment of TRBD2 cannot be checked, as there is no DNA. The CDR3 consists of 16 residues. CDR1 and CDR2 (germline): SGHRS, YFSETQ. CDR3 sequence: CASSLAQGRDTGELFF. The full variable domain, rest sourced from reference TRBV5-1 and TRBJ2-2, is KAGVTQTPRYLIKTRGQQVTLSCSPISGHRSVSWYQQTPGQGLQFLFEYFSETQRNKGNFPGRFSGRQFSNSRSEMNVSTLELGDSALYLCASSLAQGRDTGELFFGEGSRLTVL.

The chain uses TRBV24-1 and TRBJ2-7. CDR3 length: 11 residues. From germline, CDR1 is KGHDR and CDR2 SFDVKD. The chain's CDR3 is CATSDRYEQYF.

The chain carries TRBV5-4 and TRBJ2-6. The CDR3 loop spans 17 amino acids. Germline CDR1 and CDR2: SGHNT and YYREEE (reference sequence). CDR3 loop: CASSTSTQRSGANVLTF. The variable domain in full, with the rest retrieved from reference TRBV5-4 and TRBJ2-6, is ETGVTQSPTHLIKTRGQQVTLRCSSQSGHNTVSWYQQALGQGPQFIFQYYREEENGRGNFPPRFSGLQFPNYSSELNVNALELDDSALYLCASSTSTQRSGANVLTFGAGSRLTVL.

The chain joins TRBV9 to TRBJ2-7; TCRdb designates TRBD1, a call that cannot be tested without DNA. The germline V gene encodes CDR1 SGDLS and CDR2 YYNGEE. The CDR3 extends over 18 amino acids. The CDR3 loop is CASSAPGTGSSLHGEQYF.